Following are 2 T cell receptor beta chains from one sample sequenced in a study of blood T cell repertoires in COVID-19. The assay was immunoSEQ multiplex PCR, and TCRdb's table has in-frame clones only and misses some. The sample has 300,000 to 400,000 clones, 89% seen once; the top ten hold about 5.2%. What was sequenced was PBMCs or T cells enriched from blood (not recorded which). Receptors were obtained from a man aged 55 to 70 who had recovered from COVID-19.

The rearrangement joins TRBV28 to TRBJ1-4; D call uncertain. Germline CDR1 is MDHEN and CDR2 is SYDVKM. Trimming took 6 bases from V and 0 from J, leaving 14 bases between them. The CDR3 contains 16 residues. CDR3 sequence reads: CASRRAEGPTNEKLFF. DNA of the CDR3: TGTGCCAGCAGGAGGGCCGAGGGCCCAACTAATGAAAAACTGTTTTTT.

The chain links TRBV5-4 to TRBJ2-3; 8 bases are shared with TRBD1. The CDR3 length is 13 residues. J gave up 6 bases and V 0 bases, and 0 bases lay outside the gene matches. The V gene's germline CDR1 is SGHNT and CDR2 YYREEE (reference sequence). CDR3 DNA: TGTGCCAGCAGCTTGGGACAGGGGGATACGCAGTATTTT. Translated: CASSLGQGDTQYF.